These 19 T cell receptor beta chains were sequenced from one sample in a study of T-cell memory formation after mild COVID-19. In TCRdb, the 5' RACE reads were re-called with MiXCR into one record per CDR3 protein. The sample carries 350,000 to 450,000 distinct CDR3 sequences, 24% recorded once. The sample taken for sequencing was PBMCs or a T cell subset sorted from them (not recorded which). Source of these receptors: an adult woman who had mild COVID-19 (a few samples of this study predate the infection). Cell type and time point are not known.

CDR3 DNA sequence: TGTGCCAGCAGCCCCCCTATGGCCGGAGTGAATGAAAAACTGTTTTTT. As protein: CASSPPMAGVNEKLFF. This chain links TRBV7-9 with TRBJ1-4; D is unresolved. The V end lost 5 bases, the J end lost 5 bases, and 18 bases lay between the germline ends. The CDR3 has 16 residues. Germline assignment: CDR1 SEHNR and CDR2 FQNEAQ (reference sequence).

This chain connects TRBV29-1 to TRBJ2-5, with D perhaps being TRBD1 or TRBD2 (7 bases each). V was cut by 0 bases and J by 7 bases, with 18 bases left in between. The germline V gene encodes CDR1 SQVTM and CDR2 ANQGSEA. The CDR3 extends over 15 amino acids. The CDR3 here is CSVEDRGRGGRTQYF. CDR3 nucleotides: TGCAGCGTTGAAGATCGGGGCAGGGGGGGGCGGACCCAGTACTTC.

This clonotype was seen a single time. CDR3 protein: CSARDERRGGFTEQYF. The CDR3 bases are TGCAGTGCTAGAGATGAGCGGCGGGGGGGATTTACCGAGCAGTACTTC. The rearrangement links TRBV20-1 to TRBJ2-7, with 9 positions matching TRBD2. Germline V gene data show CDR1 as DFQATT and CDR2 as SNEGSKA (reference sequence). Trimming at V came to 0 bases and at J to 6 bases, leaving 12 bases not matched to a gene. The CDR3 runs to 16 residues.

The chain uses TRBV30 and TRBJ1-1; D call uncertain. The V gene lost 4 bases and the J gene lost 1 base, with 10 bases spanning the gap. The CDR3 is 13 residues long. The germline CDR1 and CDR2 sequences are GTSNPN and SVGIG (reference sequence). The CDR3 coding sequence is TGTGCCTGGAATTGGCAAGCGAACACTGAAGCTTTCTTT. It codes for CAWNWQANTEAFF.

The chain links TRBV29-1 to TRBJ1-1; 11 bases line up with TRBD1. In germline, CDR1 is SQVTM, CDR2 ANQGSEA. V lost 6 bases to trimming and J lost 10 bases; unmatched junction nucleotides: 4. The CDR3 runs 11 residues. CDR3 nucleotides: TGCAGCGTGGTGGACAGGGGGCGAGCTTTCTTT. Translating it yields CSVVDRGRAFF.

The V gene is TRBV5-1, the J gene TRBJ2-1; 8 positions agree with TRBD1. The V segment lost 3 bases and the J segment 10 bases; nucleotides outside the gene matches: 9. Germline-derived CDR1 and CDR2 are SGHRS and YFSETQ. CDR3 length: 14 residues. In nucleotides, the CDR3 is TGCGCCAGCAGCTCGGGACAGGTTGCATCCGAGCAGTTCTTC. As protein: CASSSGQVASEQFF.

The chain carries TRBV5-1 and TRBJ1-5, with a tentative D call TRBD1 (6 bases). This CDR3 spans 14 amino acids. V dropped 0 bases and J dropped 7 bases, with 11 bases sitting between them. CDR1 and CDR2 (germline): SGHRS, YFSETQ. The CDR3 loop reads CASSLGTAKQPQHF. In DNA form, the CDR3 reads TGCGCCAGCAGCTTGGGGACAGCAAAACAGCCCCAGCATTTT.

Only a few counts were recorded for this clonotype. One end of the junction is discordant with germline, which a read error may explain. This chain uses TRBV7-7 with TRBJ2-5; TRBD2 agrees at 10 bases. The germline CDR1 and CDR2 sequences are SSHAT and FNYEAQ (reference sequence). CDR3 length: 14 amino acids. This chain's CDR3 is CASSRTSGLETQYF. The CDR3 region has the DNA TGTGCTAGCAGTCGGACTAGCGGTTTAGAGACCCAGTACTTC.

There are a few counts of this clonotype. The genes are TRBV29-1 and TRBJ1-1, with D tentatively TRBD1 (6 bases). The CDR3 is 14 amino acids. Trimming took 5 bases from V and 2 from J, leaving 15 bases between them. Germline CDR1 SQVTM, CDR2 ANQGSEA. CDR3 amino acids: CSVYPAGANTEAFF. The CDR3 DNA sequence: TGCAGCGTTTACCCGGCAGGGGCTAACACTGAAGCTTTCTTT.

The chain couples TRBV21-1 to TRBJ2-7; the table gives TRBD2 as D, unverified against the DNA. TRBV21-1 is a pseudogene. CDR3 length: 16 residues. Here the CDR3 reads CASSKGGPTVPYEQYF. In nucleotides, the CDR3 is TGTGCCAGCAGCAAGGGTGGCCCAACCGTCCCCTACGAGCAGTACTTC.

There are a few counts of this clonotype. The V call is TRBV29-1, the J call TRBJ1-2, with no clear D. Per germline, CDR1 SQVTM and CDR2 ANQGSEA. V dropped 7 bases and J dropped 6 bases, with 12 bases sitting between them. CDR3 size: 11 residues. CDR3 region: CSAIPSNGYTF. The CDR3 DNA reads as TGCAGCGCTATCCCTTCCAATGGCTACACCTTC. The full variable domain, in which reference TRBV29-1 and TRBJ1-2 provide the parts outside the CDR3, is SAVISQKPSRDICQRGTSLTIQCQVDSQVTMMFWYRQQPGQSLTLIATANQGSEATYESGFVIDKFPISRPNLTFSTLTVSNMSPEDSSIYLCSAIPSNGYTFGSGTRLTVV.

This clonotype was observed a few times. This chain connects TRBV19 to TRBJ2-2; possibly TRBD2 for D (6 bases). The germline V and J ends were trimmed by 7 bases and 7 bases, with 19 bases remaining between them. The CDR3 loop spans 15 amino acids. Germline CDR1 and CDR2: LNHDA and SQIVND (reference sequence). The CDR3 loop is CASTKRLGQNGELFF. The CDR3 DNA reads as TGTGCCAGTACAAAGCGACTAGGTCAGAACGGGGAGCTGTTTTTT.

This clonotype was counted only a few times. The chain links TRBV4-1 to TRBJ1-2; D may be TRBD1 (5 bases). The CDR3 runs to 14 residues. Germline V gives CDR1 MGHRA, CDR2 YSYEKL. V was clipped by 0 bases and J by 7 bases, with 12 bases between them. The CDR3 region is CASSQDLGDSGYTF. For the CDR3, the DNA is TGCGCCAGCAGCCAAGATTTAGGGGATAGTGGCTACACCTTC.

The CDR3 spells CASSLWGYDTQYF. Written as DNA, the CDR3 is TGTGCCAGCAGCTTGTGGGGGTACGATACGCAGTATTTT. The chain links TRBV5-5 to TRBJ2-3; D tentatively fits TRBD1 or TRBD2 (5 bases each). Germline V gives CDR1 SGHKS, CDR2 YYEKEE (reference sequence). The CDR3 extends over 13 amino acids. V lost 1 base and J 6 bases, leaving 9 bases between the germline ends.

The rearrangement uses TRBV29-1 and TRBJ2-5, with 7 bases that match TRBD1. Germline CDR1 is SQVTM and CDR2 is ANQGSEA. This CDR3 region has 12 residues. The J segment lost 2 bases and the V segment lost 7 bases, leaving 4 bases of the junction unmatched. CDR3 sequence (DNA): TGCAGCGGACAGGGCAATCAAGAGACCCAGTACTTC. As protein: CSGQGNQETQYF.

There are a few counts of this clonotype. The chain carries TRBV5-1 and TRBJ2-3, with D possibly matching TRBD1 (5 bases). The CDR3 spans 15 residues. Germline V gives CDR1 SGHRS, CDR2 YFSETQ. V lost 4 bases to trimming and J lost 8 bases, with 20 bases between them. The CDR3 is CASSPLGSWGGTQYF. As DNA, the CDR3 is TGCGCCAGCAGCCCCCTGGGTAGCTGGGGCGGTACGCAGTATTTT.

J is TRBJ2-7 and V is TRBV12-3 or TRBV12-4; maybe TRBD1 (6 bases). The CDR3 sequence is 18 residues long. V lost 4 bases and J 1 base, leaving 23 bases between the germline ends. In DNA form, the CDR3 reads TGTGCCAGCAGTTCTCCGGACAGAATGCCAGAATCATCCTACGAGCAGTACTTC. As protein: CASSSPDRMPESSYEQYF.

This chain connects TRBV7-9 to TRBJ1-1; D might be TRBD1 (6 bases). The CDR3 spans 14 residues. CDR1 and CDR2 (germline): SEHNR, FQNEAQ (reference sequence). Trimming shortened V by 8 bases and J by 3 bases, and 16 bases separated the two germline ends. In nucleotides, the CDR3 is TGTGCCAGCTACCCCGGGGGCAGCCACACTGAAGCTTTCTTT. Encoded protein: CASYPGGSHTEAFF. The entire variable domain, with the rest obtained from reference TRBV7-9 and TRBJ1-1, is as follows: DTGVSQNPRHKITKRGQNVTFRCDPISEHNRLYWYRQTLGQGPEFLTYFQNEAQLEKSRLLSDRFSAERPKGSFSTLEIQRTEQGDSAMYLCASYPGGSHTEAFFGQGTRLTVV.

With regard to this clonotype: This clone may be a read error of a much larger clone one base away. The rearrangement links TRBV30 to TRBJ2-7; D is undetermined. Germline lookup yields CDR1 GTSNPN and CDR2 SVGIG (reference sequence). The CDR3 has 11 amino acids. Trimming pared 4 bases from V and 2 bases from J, leaving 6 bases between. In nucleotides, the CDR3 is TGTGCCTGGACTCAGGCCTACGAGCAGTACTTC. Protein sequence: CAWTQAYEQYF.